Following are 18 T cell receptor beta chains from one sample sequenced in a study of OX40 agonist ivuxolimab in advanced cancers. Sequenced by immunoSEQ multiplex PCR; TCRdb stores in-frame clones only, minus some. The table records tens of thousands of clones, 94% of them present only once. This specimen was CD4+ or CD8+ T cells sorted from blood, taken in a trial of the OX40 agonist ivuxolimab. The origin of the receptors is an adult with an advanced solid tumor such as melanoma, head and neck, liver or kidney cancer.

V gene TRBV18 combines with J gene TRBJ1-1, with D tentatively TRBD1 (5 bases). CDR1 is KGHSH and CDR2 is LQKENI in the germline V gene. The CDR3 is 14 amino acids. Trimming left V 3 bases short and J 3 bases short, with 11 bases between. CDR3 sequence (DNA): TGTGCCAGCTCACCGGGACGGTGGGACACTGAAGCTTTCTTT. Translating gives CASSPGRWDTEAFF.

This clone was counted a few times. The rearrangement links TRBV19 to TRBJ1-2; D not resolved. The CDR3 length is 11 residues. Between the trimmed V and J ends, which lost 5 bases and 8 bases, there was a span of 9 bases. Germline CDR1 and CDR2: LNHDA and SQIVND (reference sequence). The CDR3, as DNA: TGTGCCAGTAGTCCTCGGACGGGCTACACCTTC. Protein: CASSPRTGYTF.

The chain couples TRBV10-3 to TRBJ2-5, with D perhaps matching TRBD2 (5 bases). CDR1 is ENHRY, CDR2 SYGVKD, per germline. The CDR3 covers 16 residues. V shed 3 bases and J shed 5 bases, with 19 bases lying between them. The DNA of the CDR3 is TGTGCCATCAGTGAACCCCCCTCCAGCGGCGGGGAGACCCAGTACTTC. This codes for CAISEPPSSGGETQYF.

This clone was detected once. V gene TRBV29-1 combines with J gene TRBJ1-1; TRBD1 matches 11 bases. In germline, CDR1 is SQVTM, CDR2 ANQGSEA. V shed 3 bases, J shed 6 bases, and the junction held 9 bases outside the gene matches. The CDR3 loop spans 15 amino acids. The CDR3: CSVDLEGTGGSEAFF. CDR3 bases: TGCAGCGTTGACCTAGAAGGGACAGGGGGATCTGAAGCTTTCTTT.

This chain links TRBV14 with TRBJ2-3, with 10 bases aligning to TRBD2. Germline V gene sequence: CDR1 SGHDN, CDR2 FVKESK. The CDR3 loop spans 17 amino acids. V gave up 3 bases and J gave up 1 base; unmatched junction bases: 7. CDR3 bases: TGTGCCAGCAGCCAGTACACCGGGACTAGCGGCACAGATACGCAGTATTTT. It translates to CASSQYTGTSGTDTQYF.

The table lists this clone with a count of one. The rearrangement joins TRBV6-5 to TRBJ2-7, with TRBD1 matching 7 bases. Losses at the gene ends were 5 bases for V and 4 bases for J; bases not matched to a gene: 5. Germline V gives CDR1 MNHEY, CDR2 SVGAGI. The CDR3 runs to 13 residues. The CDR3, as DNA: TGTGCCAGCAGTGATAGGGGGCCTTACGAGCAGTACTTC. It specifies CASSDRGPYEQYF.

The chain is built from TRBV27 and TRBJ1-1; D perhaps matches TRBD1 (5 bases). CDR1 MNHEY and CDR2 SMNVEV come from the germline V gene (reference sequence). V lost 0 bases and J 7 bases, leaving 6 bases between the germline ends. The CDR3 runs to 12 residues. CDR3 in amino acids: CASSLSRGEAFF. CDR3 bases: TGTGCCAGCAGTTTATCGAGGGGTGAAGCTTTCTTT.

CDR3 DNA: TGTGCCAGCACCATAACAGGGGCCCATCGGGAGACCCAGTACTTC. It encodes CASTITGAHRETQYF. This chain joins TRBV27 and TRBJ2-5; 7 nucleotides line up with TRBD1. The CDR3 runs to 15 residues. The germline V gene encodes CDR1 MNHEY and CDR2 SMNVEV (reference sequence). V lost 7 bases to trimming and J lost 5 bases; unmatched junction nucleotides: 13.

The chain links TRBV9 to TRBJ2-3; 10 bases are shared with TRBD2. V shed 4 bases, J shed 0 bases, and the junction held 2 bases outside the gene matches. This CDR3 comprises 15 residues. The germline gives CDR1 SGDLS, CDR2 YYNGEE. CDR3 sequence (DNA): TGTGCCAGCAGCATGGGACTAGCGAGCACAGATACGCAGTATTTT. Protein product: CASSMGLASTDTQYF.

The rearrangement uses TRBV4-1 and TRBJ2-7; TRBD1 is a possible D gene (7 bases). Trimming pared 0 bases from V and 3 bases from J, leaving 21 bases between. Looked up from germline, CDR1 is MGHRA and CDR2 is YSYEKL. This CDR3 contains 18 residues. Here the CDR3 reads CASSQDIAAGQWDYEQYF. CDR3 in DNA: TGCGCCAGCAGCCAAGATATCGCGGCGGGACAGTGGGACTACGAGCAGTACTTC.

The chain combines TRBV11-2 with TRBJ2-7, with D hard to call. V was clipped by 4 bases and J by 5 bases, with 9 bases between them. CDR1 and CDR2 (germline): SGHAT, FQNNGV. This CDR3 is 12 amino acids long. The CDR3, as DNA: TGTGCCAGCAGCTCCCCGACGGACGAGCAGTACTTC. Translation gives CASSSPTDEQYF.

The CDR3 spells CASSLDSRAYTGELFF. The CDR3 bases are TGTGCCAGCAGCTTGGATTCCAGGGCGTACACCGGGGAGCTGTTTTTT. The chain couples TRBV5-5 to TRBJ2-2, with D tentatively TRBD1 (5 bases). The CDR3 loop spans 16 amino acids. The V gene lost 0 bases and the J gene lost 3 bases, with 12 bases spanning the gap. The V gene's germline CDR1 is SGHKS and CDR2 YYEKEE (reference sequence).

The chain links TRBV6-5 to TRBJ2-7; D perhaps matches TRBD1 (5 bases). The germline CDR1 and CDR2 sequences are MNHEY and SVGAGI. V shed 8 bases and J shed 1 base, with 9 bases lying between them. The CDR3 is made up of 12 amino acids. The CDR3, as DNA: TGTGCCAGCTTGGACACTTCCTACGAGCAGTACTTC. As protein: CASLDTSYEQYF.

The chain links TRBV6-5 to TRBJ1-1; the D gene is possibly TRBD1 (5 bases). The length of the CDR3 is 13 residues. Germline V gene lookup returns CDR1 MNHEY and CDR2 SVGAGI. V dropped 6 bases and J dropped 11 bases, with 19 bases sitting between them. CDR3 region: CASRSDNPEIAFF. As DNA, the CDR3 is TGTGCCAGCAGATCGGACAACCCAGAAATTGCTTTCTTT.

The gene calls are TRBV7-9 and TRBJ2-7; D gene unclear. CDR3 size: 17 residues. Germline CDR1 reads SEHNR; CDR2 reads FQNEAQ (reference sequence). Trimming pared 3 bases from V and 0 bases from J, leaving 18 bases between. The CDR3, as DNA: TGTGCCAGCAGCTTGACCCCTTCGTTAGCCCCCTCCTACGAGCAGTACTTC. Translating it yields CASSLTPSLAPSYEQYF. Based on the CDR3 plus reference TRBV7-9 and TRBJ2-7, the full variable domain is DTGVSQNPRHKITKRGQNVTFRCDPISEHNRLYWYRQTLGQGPEFLTYFQNEAQLEKSRLLSDRFSAERPKGSFSTLEIQRTEQGDSAMYLCASSLTPSLAPSYEQYFGPGTRLTVT.

V usage is TRBV4-3 and J usage is TRBJ2-2; tentative D call: TRBD2 (5 bases). V gave up 0 bases and J gave up 6 bases, with 11 bases separating them. Looked up from germline, CDR1 is LGHNA and CDR2 is YSLEER. CDR3 size: 15 residues. This chain's CDR3 is CASSQDYRGAGELFF. The CDR3 bases are TGCGCCAGCAGCCAAGATTACCGGGGAGCCGGGGAGCTGTTTTTT.

A single count supports this clone. The chain is built from TRBV2 and TRBJ2-2, with a possible D match to TRBD2 (5 bases). V was pared by 6 bases and J by 1 base, with 18 bases between. Germline assignment: CDR1 SNHLY and CDR2 FYNNEI. CDR3 length: 17 residues. The CDR3 DNA sequence: TGTGCCAGCAGCGCCGACCTACCCGGGATGAACACCGGGGAGCTGTTTTTT. This sequence encodes CASSADLPGMNTGELFF.

This clone appeared a single time. The chain uses TRBV9 and TRBJ2-3; 14 nucleotides line up with TRBD2. This CDR3 is 17 amino acids long. Looked up from germline, CDR1 is SGDLS and CDR2 is YYNGEE. The ends lost 2 bases at V and 2 bases at J; junction bases unmatched: 4. The CDR3 loop reads CASSVGTSGGHTDTQYF. CDR3 nucleotide sequence: TGTGCCAGCAGCGTGGGGACTAGCGGGGGCCACACAGATACGCAGTATTTT.